The present T cell receptor (beta chain) was sequenced within a study of regulatory T cells in long-lasting Graves disease. HTBI primers from iRepertoire and Arm-PCR of CDR3 regions yielded the TCR beta libraries. TCRdb analysed the multiplex PCR reads with MiXCR anew, one entry per CDR3 protein. The table includes 350,000 to 550,000 distinct CDR3 sequences, about a sixth detected once. Time point meaning: newly diagnosed GD, antithyroid drugs for less than 3 months. Extracted PBMC RNA gave rise to the TCR library. The table lists this clonotype with many counts. Germline CDR1 and CDR2: DFQATT and SNEGSKA (reference sequence). Trimming took 5 bases from V and 5 from J, leaving 7 bases between them. The CDR3 covers 11 residues. This same sample was also part of a study on T cells in Graves' hyperthyroidism and ophthalmopathy. In that study: Stable Graves' hyperthyroidism meant no ophthalmopathy progression within 18 months. In making diagnoses, clinical symptoms, serum thyroxine and TRAb, thyroid ultrasound and orbital computed tomography were all used.

This specimen consisted of peripheral blood mononuclear cells (PBMCs), obtained at new diagnosis, from a patient treated with antithyroid drugs. The clonotype comes from a woman younger than 30 with Graves disease. The chain recombines TRBV20-1 with TRBJ1-5; D uncertain. The CDR3 loop reads CSAVKDQPQHF. The CDR3 DNA reads as TGCAGTGCTGTCAAGGATCAGCCCCAGCATTTT.